This T cell receptor beta chain was recovered during a study of blood T cells in healthy people across ages. Only a few counts were recorded for this clonotype. Its target is not known. Study results and caveats: Donors of long life had a larger count of naive CD4+ cells and greater diversity than aged donors. Observed TCR beta diversity per million T cells went down as age went up. This fall followed a roughly linear course with age.

Primers used in a second PCR of about 6 to 11 cycles were a sample-barcoded 5' primer and a J-beta primer mix. TCRdb passed the 5' RACE reads through MiXCR, listing each CDR3 protein once. The data contain some 1.5 million distinct CDR3 sequences, approximately 42% of them singletons. V lost 0 bases to trimming and J lost 8 bases; unmatched junction nucleotides: 5. This CDR3 is 15 amino acids long. CDR1 is SGDLS and CDR2 is YYNGEE in the germline V gene. Each donor was a healthy Caucasian individual from Russia, aged roughly 6 to 90. Collection of 9.5 to 10 milliliters of peripheral blood was performed for each donor.

Sequenced input: blood. The sequence derives from a woman between 18 and 29 years old in good health. The chain employs TRBV9 and TRBJ2-1; 10 bases map to TRBD2. Here the CDR3 reads CASSVDGGTSDEQFF. CDR3 sequence (DNA): TGTGCCAGCAGCGTAGATGGGGGGACTAGCGATGAGCAGTTCTTC. Supplemented by reference TRBV9 and TRBJ2-1, the full variable domain reads DSGVTQTPKHLITATGQRVTLRCSPRSGDLSVYWYQQSLDQGLQFLIQYYNGEERAKGNILERFSAQQFPDLHSELNLSSLELGDSALYFCASSVDGGTSDEQFFGPGTRLTVL.